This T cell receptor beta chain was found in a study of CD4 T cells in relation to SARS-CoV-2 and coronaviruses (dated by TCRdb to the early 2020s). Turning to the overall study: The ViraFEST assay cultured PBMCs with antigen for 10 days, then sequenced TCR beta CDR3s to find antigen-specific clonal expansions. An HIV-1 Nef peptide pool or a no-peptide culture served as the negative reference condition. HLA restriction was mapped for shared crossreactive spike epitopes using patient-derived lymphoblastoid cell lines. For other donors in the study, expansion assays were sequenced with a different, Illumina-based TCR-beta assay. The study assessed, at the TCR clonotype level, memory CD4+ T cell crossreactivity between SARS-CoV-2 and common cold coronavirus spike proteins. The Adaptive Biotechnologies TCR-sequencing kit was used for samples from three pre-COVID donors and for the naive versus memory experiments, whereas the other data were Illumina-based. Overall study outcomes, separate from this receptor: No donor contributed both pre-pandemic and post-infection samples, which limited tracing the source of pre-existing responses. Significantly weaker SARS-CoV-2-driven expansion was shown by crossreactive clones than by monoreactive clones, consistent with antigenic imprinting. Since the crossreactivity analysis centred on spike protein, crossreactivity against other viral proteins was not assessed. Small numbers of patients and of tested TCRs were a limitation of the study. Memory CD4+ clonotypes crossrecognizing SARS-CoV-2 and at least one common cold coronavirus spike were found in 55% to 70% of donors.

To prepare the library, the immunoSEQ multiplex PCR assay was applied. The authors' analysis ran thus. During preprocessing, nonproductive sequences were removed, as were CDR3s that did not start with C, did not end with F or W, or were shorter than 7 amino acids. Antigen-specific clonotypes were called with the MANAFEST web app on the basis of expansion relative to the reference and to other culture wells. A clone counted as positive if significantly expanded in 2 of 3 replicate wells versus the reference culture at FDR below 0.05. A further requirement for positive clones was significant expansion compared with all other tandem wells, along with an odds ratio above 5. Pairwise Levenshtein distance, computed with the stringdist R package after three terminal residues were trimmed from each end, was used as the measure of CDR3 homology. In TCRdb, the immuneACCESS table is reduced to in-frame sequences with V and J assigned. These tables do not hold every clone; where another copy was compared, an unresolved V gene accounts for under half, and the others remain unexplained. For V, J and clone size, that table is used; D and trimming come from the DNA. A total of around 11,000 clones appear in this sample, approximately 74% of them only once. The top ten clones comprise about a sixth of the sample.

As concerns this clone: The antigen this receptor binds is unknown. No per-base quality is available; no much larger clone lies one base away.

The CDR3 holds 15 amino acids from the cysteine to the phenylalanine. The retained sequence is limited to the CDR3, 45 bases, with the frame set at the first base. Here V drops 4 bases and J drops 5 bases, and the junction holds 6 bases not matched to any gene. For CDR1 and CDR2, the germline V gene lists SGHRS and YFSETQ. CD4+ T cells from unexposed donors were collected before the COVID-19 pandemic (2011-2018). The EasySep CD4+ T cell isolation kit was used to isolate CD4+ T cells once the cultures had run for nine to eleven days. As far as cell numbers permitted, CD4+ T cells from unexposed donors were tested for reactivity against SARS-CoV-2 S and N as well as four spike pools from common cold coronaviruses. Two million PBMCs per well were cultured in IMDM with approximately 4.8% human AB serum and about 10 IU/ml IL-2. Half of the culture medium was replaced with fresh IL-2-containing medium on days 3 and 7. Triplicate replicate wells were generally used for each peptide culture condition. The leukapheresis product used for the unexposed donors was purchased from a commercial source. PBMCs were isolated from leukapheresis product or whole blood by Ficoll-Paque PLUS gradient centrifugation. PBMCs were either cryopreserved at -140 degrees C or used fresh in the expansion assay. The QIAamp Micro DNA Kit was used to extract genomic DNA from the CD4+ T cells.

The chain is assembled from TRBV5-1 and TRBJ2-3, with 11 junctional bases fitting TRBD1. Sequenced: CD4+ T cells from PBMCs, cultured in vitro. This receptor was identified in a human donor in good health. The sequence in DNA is TGCGCCAGCAGCCGGCAGGACAGGGGGCGAGATACGCAGTATTTT. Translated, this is CASSRQDRGRDTQYF.